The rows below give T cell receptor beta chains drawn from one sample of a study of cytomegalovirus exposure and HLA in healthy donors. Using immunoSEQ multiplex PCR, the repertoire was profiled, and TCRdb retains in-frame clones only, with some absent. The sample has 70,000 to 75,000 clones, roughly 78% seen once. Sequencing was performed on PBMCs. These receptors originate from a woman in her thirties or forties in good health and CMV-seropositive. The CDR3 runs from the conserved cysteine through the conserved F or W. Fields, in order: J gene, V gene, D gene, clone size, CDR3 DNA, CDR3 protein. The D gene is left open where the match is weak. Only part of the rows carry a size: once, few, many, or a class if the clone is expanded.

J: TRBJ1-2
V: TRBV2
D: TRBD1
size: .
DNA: TGTGCCAGCAGAGCTCTTATCGGGACAGAGTATGGCTACACCTTC
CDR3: CASRALIGTEYGYTF

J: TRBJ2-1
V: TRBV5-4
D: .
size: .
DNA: TGTGCCAGCAGCTCGGGACTTCTCCGGGCCTACAATGAGCAGTTCTTC
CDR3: CASSSGLLRAYNEQFF

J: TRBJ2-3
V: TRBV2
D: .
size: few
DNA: TGTGCCAGCTCGGCCGCCCCGCGGGGTACGCAGTATTTT
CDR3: CASSAAPRGTQYF

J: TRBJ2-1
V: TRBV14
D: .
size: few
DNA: TGTGCCAGCAGCCATTATTACAGGGCTTCCTCCTACAATGAGCAGTTCTTC
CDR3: CASSHYYRASSYNEQFF

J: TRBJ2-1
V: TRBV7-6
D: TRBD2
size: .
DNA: TGTGCCAGCAGCGTTGGGACTAGCGTTTACAATGAGCAGTTCTTC
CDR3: CASSVGTSVYNEQFF

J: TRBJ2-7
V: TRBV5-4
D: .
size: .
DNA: TGTGCCAGCAGCATGGGTGGGGCAGGGGGCCTAGCGGGAACCTACGAGCAGTACTTC
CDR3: CASSMGGAGGLAGTYEQYF

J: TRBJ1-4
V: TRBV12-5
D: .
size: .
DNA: TGTGCTAGTGGTTTAGGAGCAACTAATGAAAAACTGTTTTTT
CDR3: CASGLGATNEKLFF

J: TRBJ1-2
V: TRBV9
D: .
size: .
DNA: TGTGCCAGCAGCGGAGGACAGTACTATGGCTACACCTTC
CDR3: CASSGGQYYGYTF

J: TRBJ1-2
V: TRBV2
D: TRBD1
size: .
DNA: TGTGCCAGCAGTTCCGGGACAGGGAACTATGGCTACACCTTC
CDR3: CASSSGTGNYGYTF

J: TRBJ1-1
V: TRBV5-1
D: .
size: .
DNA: TGCGCCAGCAGCCCCTCGACAGCCGAAGCTTTCTTT
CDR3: CASSPSTAEAFF

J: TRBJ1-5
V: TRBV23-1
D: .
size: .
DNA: TGCGCCAGCAGTCCCAGGGGCAACACCTATAGCAATCAGCCCCAGCATTTT
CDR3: CASSPRGNTYSNQPQHF

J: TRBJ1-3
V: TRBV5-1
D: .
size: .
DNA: TGCGCCAGCAGCTTCCTAGGATCAGGGACTGGAAACACCATATATTTT
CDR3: CASSFLGSGTGNTIYF

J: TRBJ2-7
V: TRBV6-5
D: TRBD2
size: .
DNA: TGTGCCACGGGACTACCGGGCGGTTACGAGCAGTACTTC
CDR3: CATGLPGGYEQYF

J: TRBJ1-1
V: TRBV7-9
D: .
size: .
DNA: TGTGCCAGCAGCTTCCAGGAGAACACTGAAGCTTTCTTT
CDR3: CASSFQENTEAFF

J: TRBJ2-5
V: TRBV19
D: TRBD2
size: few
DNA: TGTGCCAGTAGTCTTGGGGCTAGCGGGGCGGGGCCCCAAGAGACCCAGTACTTC
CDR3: CASSLGASGAGPQETQYF

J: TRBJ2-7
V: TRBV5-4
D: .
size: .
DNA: TGTGCCAGCAGCTCCCCGACTAGCTCCTACGAGCAGTACTTC
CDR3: CASSSPTSSYEQYF

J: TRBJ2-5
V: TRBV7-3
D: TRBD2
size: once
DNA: TGTGCCAGCAGCTTTTCTGGGACTAGCGAAGAGACCCAGTACTTC
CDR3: CASSFSGTSEETQYF

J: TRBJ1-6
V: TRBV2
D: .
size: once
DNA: TGTGCCAGCAGTGCGGACAGTATTCATAATTCACCCCTCCACTTT
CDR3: CASSADSIHNSPLHF

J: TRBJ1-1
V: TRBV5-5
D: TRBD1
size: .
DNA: TGTGCCAGCAGCTTGGGGGACAGGGTACAAGCTTTCTTT
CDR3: CASSLGDRVQAFF

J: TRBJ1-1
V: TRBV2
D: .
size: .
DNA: TGTGCCAGCAGTTCCCCATTTGTCTGGGGCCACACTGAAGCTTTCTTT
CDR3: CASSSPFVWGHTEAFF

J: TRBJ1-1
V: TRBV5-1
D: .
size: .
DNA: TGCGCCAGCTCAGAGGAATCCGGGGCAGGGGCTGAAGCTTTCTTT
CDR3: CASSEESGAGAEAFF

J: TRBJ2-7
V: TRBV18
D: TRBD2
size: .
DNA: TGTGCCAGCTCACCACCCGGACTAGCGGGGGGCGACGAGCAGTACTTC
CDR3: CASSPPGLAGGDEQYF